This TCR beta chain was recorded in a study of blood T cell repertoires in COVID-19. Study-wide context: Some COVID-19 samples were acute and others convalescent; all came from the United States, Italy and Spain. PBMCs, B-cell-depleted T cells, or T cells were the source of the cDNA or gDNA that made up the material.

Sequencing used immunoSEQ multiplex PCR; TCRdb keeps in-frame clones, though not all of them. The profile shows some 210,000 clones, about nine tenths of them singletons. The CDR3 loop spans 13 amino acids. Looked up from germline, CDR1 is WSHSY and CDR2 is SAAADI. Trimming took 4 bases from V and 2 from J, leaving 5 bases between them. The TCR comes from a woman between 40 and 50 years old with acute or convalescent COVID-19. Specimen: peripheral blood. This chain links TRBV10-2 with TRBJ2-2; D unclear. The CDR3 DNA reads TGCGCCAGCAGTGCCCAAAACACCGGGGAGCTGTTTTTT. Amino acids: CASSAQNTGELFF.